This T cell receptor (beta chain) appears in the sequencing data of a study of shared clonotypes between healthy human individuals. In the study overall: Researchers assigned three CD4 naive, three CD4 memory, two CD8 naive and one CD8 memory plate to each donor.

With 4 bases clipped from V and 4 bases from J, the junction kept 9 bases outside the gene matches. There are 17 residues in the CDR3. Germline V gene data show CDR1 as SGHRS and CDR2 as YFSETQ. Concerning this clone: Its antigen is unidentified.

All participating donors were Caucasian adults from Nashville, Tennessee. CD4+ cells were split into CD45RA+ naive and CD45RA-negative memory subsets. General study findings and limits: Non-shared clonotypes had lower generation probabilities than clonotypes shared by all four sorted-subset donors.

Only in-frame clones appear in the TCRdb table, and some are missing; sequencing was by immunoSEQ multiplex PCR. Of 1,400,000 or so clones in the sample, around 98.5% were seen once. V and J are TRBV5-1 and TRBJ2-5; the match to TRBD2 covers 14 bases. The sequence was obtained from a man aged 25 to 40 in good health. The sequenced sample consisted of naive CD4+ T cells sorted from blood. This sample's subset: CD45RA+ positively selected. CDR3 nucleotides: TGCGCCAGCAGCCAACCGGGACTAGCGGGAGATGTAGAGACCCAGTACTTC. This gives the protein CASSQPGLAGDVETQYF.